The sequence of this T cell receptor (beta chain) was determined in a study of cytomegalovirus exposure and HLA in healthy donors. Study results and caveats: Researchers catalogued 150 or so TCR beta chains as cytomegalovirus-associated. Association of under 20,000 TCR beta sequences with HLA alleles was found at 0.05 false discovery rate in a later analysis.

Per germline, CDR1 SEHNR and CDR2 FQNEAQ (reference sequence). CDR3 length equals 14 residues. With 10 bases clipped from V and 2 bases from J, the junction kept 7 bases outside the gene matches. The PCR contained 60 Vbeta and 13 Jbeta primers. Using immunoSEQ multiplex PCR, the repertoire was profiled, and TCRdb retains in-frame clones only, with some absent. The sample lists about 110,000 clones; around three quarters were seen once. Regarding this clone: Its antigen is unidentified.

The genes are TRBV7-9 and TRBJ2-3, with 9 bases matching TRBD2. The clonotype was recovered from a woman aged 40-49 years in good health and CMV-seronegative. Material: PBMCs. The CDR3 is CATSTSGNTDTQYF. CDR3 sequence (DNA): TGTGCCACCTCGACTAGCGGAAACACAGATACGCAGTATTTT.